These 20 T cell receptor beta chains were all obtained from the same sample, sequenced in a study of cytomegalovirus exposure and HLA in healthy donors. PCR was performed using 60 Vbeta and 13 Jbeta primers. Repertoires were generated with immunoSEQ multiplex PCR, while TCRdb's copy carries only in-frame clones and drops some. The sample holds roughly 130,000 clones, about 80% seen once. The sequenced sample was PBMCs. These receptors all stem from a man between 18 and 35 years old in good health and CMV-seronegative.

This chain connects TRBV13 to TRBJ2-1; 7 nucleotides line up with TRBD2. In germline, CDR1 is PRHDT, CDR2 FYEKMQ (reference sequence). The J segment lost 10 bases and the V segment lost 5 bases, leaving 2 bases of the junction unmatched. The CDR3 length is 11 residues. CDR3 sequence: CASSVGLEQFF. DNA of the CDR3: TGTGCCAGCAGCGTGGGACTAGAGCAGTTCTTC.

The gene calls are TRBV18 and TRBJ1-2; TRBD1 is a possible D gene (5 bases). The length of the CDR3 is 15 residues. Deletions cut 2 bases from V and 8 bases from J, with 18 bases between. In germline, CDR1 is KGHSH, CDR2 LQKENI. CDR3 in amino acids: CASSPGAGKAEGYTF. CDR3 nucleotide sequence: TGTGCCAGCTCACCAGGTGCAGGGAAGGCAGAGGGCTACACCTTC.

A few counts support this clone. This chain joins TRBV29-1 and TRBJ2-5; 11 bases fit TRBD2. Per the germline V gene, CDR1 is SQVTM and CDR2 is ANQGSEA. With V trimmed by 4 bases and J by 3 bases, 13 bases remained unmatched. The CDR3 is 17 residues long. The CDR3 DNA reads TGCAGCGTTGGCGGGACTAGCGGCTTCTATGGGGAAGAGACCCAGTACTTC. It codes for CSVGGTSGFYGEETQYF.

The genes are TRBV6-6 and TRBJ1-1; 8 bases map to TRBD1. The CDR3 is made up of 12 amino acids. CDR1 is MNHNY, CDR2 SVGAGI, per germline (reference sequence). V lost 10 bases, J lost 11 bases, and 12 bases stayed unmatched. CDR3 region: CATMNQGAVAFF. The DNA of the CDR3 is TGTGCCACTATGAATCAGGGGGCTGTGGCTTTCTTT.

The J gene is TRBJ2-7, the V gene TRBV14; 11 bases line up with TRBD1. Trimming took 4 bases from V and 6 from J; bases not matched to a gene: 14. The CDR3 runs 17 residues. The germline CDR1 and CDR2 sequences are SGHDN and FVKESK. The DNA for the CDR3 is TGTGCCAGCAGCCTCCTGCTCGTGGACAGGGGGCCGTCCGAGCAGTACTTC. It is translated as CASSLLLVDRGPSEQYF.

The gene calls are TRBV6-1 and TRBJ1-2; D possibly corresponds to TRBD1 (5 bases). Trimming left V 1 base short and J 4 bases short, with 19 bases between. The germline gives CDR1 MNHNS, CDR2 SASEGT. CDR3 length equals 17 residues. The CDR3 DNA reads as TGTGCCAGCAGTGAAGGGGTCGATTCGGGACTCTTCTATGGCTACACCTTC. Its translation is CASSEGVDSGLFYGYTF.

The V gene is TRBV5-1, the J gene TRBJ2-5, with 7 bases that match TRBD1. The CDR3 is made up of 14 amino acids. Germline loops: CDR1 SGHRS, CDR2 YFSETQ. The junction had 8 bases not matched to a gene; V was cut back by 4 bases and J by 5 bases. The CDR3 region is CASSARGQGETQYF. DNA for the CDR3: TGCGCCAGCAGCGCTAGGGGGCAGGGGGAGACCCAGTACTTC. Complete variable domain (other parts from reference TRBV5-1 and TRBJ2-5): KAGVTQTPRYLIKTRGQQVTLSCSPISGHRSVSWYQQTPGQGLQFLFEYFSETQRNKGNFPGRFSGRQFSNSRSEMNVSTLELGDSALYLCASSARGQGETQYFGPGTRLLVL.

This rearrangement joins TRBV19 to TRBJ1-5, with TRBD1 as a possible D gene (5 bases). CDR3 length equals 13 residues. V gave up 5 bases and J gave up 7 bases, with 12 bases separating them. Germline V gives CDR1 LNHDA, CDR2 SQIVND (reference sequence). DNA of the CDR3: TGTGCCAGTAGTGAGCAGGGTGGGCAGCCCCAGCATTTT. Encoded protein: CASSEQGGQPQHF.

This clone was seen only a few times. The chain is built from TRBV25-1 and TRBJ2-7; 9 positions agree with TRBD1. CDR1 is MGHDK, CDR2 SYGVNS, per germline. The CDR3 spans 17 residues. V dropped 4 bases and J dropped 5; count of bases not matched to a gene: 15. The CDR3 DNA reads as TGTGCCAGCAGTGGAACTTTCAGAACAGGGGGCTTGAACGAGCAGTACTTC. This translates into CASSGTFRTGGLNEQYF.

This chain links TRBV27 with TRBJ1-2; weak D call: TRBD1 (5 bases). Germline V gene lookup returns CDR1 MNHEY and CDR2 SMNVEV (reference sequence). Trimming removed 7 bases from V and 8 bases from J, with 14 bases in between. The CDR3 runs to 12 residues. CDR3 DNA: TGTGCCAGCACCAATCCAGGGTTAGGCTACACCTTC. It is translated as CASTNPGLGYTF.

The V and J genes are TRBV29-1 and TRBJ2-7, with 9 bases lining up with TRBD1. The V gene's germline CDR1 is SQVTM and CDR2 ANQGSEA. There are 13 residues in the CDR3. Trimming removed 5 bases from V and 3 bases from J; junction bases left unmatched: 5. The CDR3 is CSVRDRVDYEQYF. DNA for the CDR3: TGCAGCGTTCGGGACAGGGTGGACTACGAGCAGTACTTC.

The chain uses TRBV11-2 and TRBJ2-3, with 11 bases aligning to TRBD2. The CDR3 covers 16 residues. Germline CDR1 is SGHAT and CDR2 is FQNNGV. Trimming took 3 bases from V and 4 from J; bases not matched to a gene: 6. The CDR3, as DNA: TGTGCCAGCAGCTTCAGGGTAGCGGGAGGGCCAGATACGCAGTATTTT. Amino acid sequence: CASSFRVAGGPDTQYF.

CDR3 in amino acids: CASTYSGRTVNEQFF. The CDR3 coding sequence is TGTGCCAGTACCTATAGCGGGAGGACAGTCAATGAGCAGTTCTTC. J is TRBJ2-1 and V is TRBV19; 10 nucleotides agree with TRBD2. V was pared by 7 bases and J by 6 bases, with 9 bases of the junction left unmatched. Looked up from germline, CDR1 is LNHDA and CDR2 is SQIVND (reference sequence). The CDR3 contains 15 residues.

This clone was seen just once. This chain links TRBV7-9 with TRBJ2-7; D call uncertain. The CDR3 loop spans 14 amino acids. CDR1 is SEHNR, CDR2 FQNEAQ, per germline (reference sequence). The V gene lost 5 bases and the J gene lost 7 bases, with 18 bases spanning the gap. CDR3 coding DNA: TGTGCCAGCAGCCCGAGTGCAGCGAGCTTAGAGCAGTACGTC. Protein product: CASSPSAASLEQYV.

The chain employs TRBV19 and TRBJ1-5, with TRBD1 matching 8 bases. The CDR3 contains 14 residues. Germline CDR1 is LNHDA and CDR2 is SQIVND (reference sequence). V trimming: 7 bases; J trimming: 6 bases; junction bases outside the gene matches: 8. In DNA, the CDR3 is TGTGCCAGTACCGGGACAGGAGGTGGTCAGCCCCAGCATTTT. Residues: CASTGTGGGQPQHF.

This chain joins TRBV18 and TRBJ1-3; 7 nucleotides line up with TRBD1. The CDR3 length is 15 residues. The V gene's germline CDR1 is KGHSH and CDR2 LQKENI. Trimming at V came to 2 bases and at J to 3 bases, leaving 4 bases not matched to a gene. The CDR3 is CASSPNTGVGNTIYF. In DNA, the CDR3 is TGTGCCAGCTCACCAAATACAGGGGTTGGAAACACCATATATTTT.

The V and J genes are TRBV30 and TRBJ2-5, with TRBD1 identical over 7 bases. The CDR3 extends over 14 amino acids. With V trimmed by 4 bases and J by 7 bases, 12 bases remained unmatched. Germline loops: CDR1 GTSNPN, CDR2 SVGIG (reference sequence). CDR3 region: CAWIKPDRDGTQYF. The DNA for the CDR3 is TGTGCCTGGATTAAACCCGACAGGGATGGGACCCAGTACTTC. The variable domain in full, completed from reference TRBV30 and TRBJ2-5, reads SQTIHQWPATLVQPVGSPLSLECTVEGTSNPNLYWYRQAAGRGLQLLFYSVGIGQISSEVPQNLSASRPQDRQFILSSKKLLLSDSGFYLCAWIKPDRDGTQYFGPGTRLLVL.

The chain links TRBV6-5 to TRBJ2-5, with a weak D call TRBD1 (7 bases). The CDR3 extends over 14 amino acids. Between the trimmed V and J ends, which lost 2 bases and 5 bases, there was a span of 12 bases. Germline V gives CDR1 MNHEY, CDR2 SVGAGI. The CDR3 DNA reads TGTGCCAGCAGTTACCAGGGGGGTGAGGAGACCCAGTACTTC. Residues: CASSYQGGEETQYF.

The chain is built from TRBV15 and TRBJ2-3, with 8 bases identical to TRBD2. This CDR3 is built from 14 residues. In germline, CDR1 is LNHNV, CDR2 YYDKDF (reference sequence). V lost 5 bases and J lost 0; bases outside the gene matches: 1. The CDR3 DNA sequence: TGTGCCACCAGCGTAGCGGGGAGCACAGATACGCAGTATTTT. Its protein product is CATSVAGSTDTQYF.

About this clone itself: An end of the junction differs from the germline gene, which may be a read error. The chain carries TRBV7-2 and TRBJ2-3; D unclear. The germline V gene has CDR1 SGHTA and CDR2 FQGNSA. This CDR3 region has 13 residues. The CDR3 sequence: CVSSLVRPDTQYF. For the CDR3, the DNA is TGTGTCAGCAGCTTAGTGAGGCCAGATACGCAGTATTTT.